The following is a T cell receptor beta chain sequence with its context. What it binds is not known. The data stem from a study of Ad26.COV2.S vaccination and SARS-CoV-2 variants. On the study more broadly: Trial arm assignment for the donor was COV1001 Ad26.COV2.S.

V was pared by 5 bases and J by 5 bases, with 7 bases of the junction left unmatched. From germline, CDR1 is LNHDA and CDR2 SQIVND (reference sequence). The CDR3 has 14 amino acids. TCRdb's table, derived via immunoSEQ multiplex PCR, lists solely in-frame clones and lacks some. Of 380,000 or so clones in the sample, about 83% were seen once. Regarding the study as a whole: Post-vaccination spike-specific CD8+ and CD4+ T cell responses reportedly had substantial breadth. Using TCR breadth and depth analyses may have led to underestimated total T cell responses.

As to treatment: around 19 received Ad26.COV2.S at low or high dose, single or two shots; about 5 received placebo; per-sample allocation not given. Sample collection was performed on day 63 after the first vaccine or placebo injection. The chain recombines TRBV19 with TRBJ2-3; 7 bases map to TRBD2. The starting material was peripheral blood, obtained in a trial of Ad26.COV2.S vaccine versus placebo. This TCR was sampled from a person between 18 and 60 years old who received the Ad26.COV2.S COVID-19 vaccine or a placebo. The CDR3: CASSSLGGGDTQYF. The DNA for the CDR3 is TGTGCCAGTAGTTCTCTCGGCGGGGGAGATACGCAGTATTTT.